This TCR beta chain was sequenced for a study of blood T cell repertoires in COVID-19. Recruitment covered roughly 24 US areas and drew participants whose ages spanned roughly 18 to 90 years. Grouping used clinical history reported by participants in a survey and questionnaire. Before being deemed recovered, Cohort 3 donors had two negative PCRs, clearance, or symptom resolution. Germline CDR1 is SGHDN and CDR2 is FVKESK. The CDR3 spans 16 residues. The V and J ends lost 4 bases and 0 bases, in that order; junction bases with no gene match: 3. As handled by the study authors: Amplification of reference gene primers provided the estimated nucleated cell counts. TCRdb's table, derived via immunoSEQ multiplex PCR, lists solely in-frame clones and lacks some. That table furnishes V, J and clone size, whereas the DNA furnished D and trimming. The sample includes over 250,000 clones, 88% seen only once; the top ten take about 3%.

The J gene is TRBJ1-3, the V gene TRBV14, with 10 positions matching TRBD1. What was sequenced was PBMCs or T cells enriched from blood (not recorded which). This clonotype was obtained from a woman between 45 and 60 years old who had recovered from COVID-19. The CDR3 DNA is TGTGCCAGCAGCCGGGACAGGGGCAACTCTGGAAACACCATATATTTT. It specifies CASSRDRGNSGNTIYF.